These 31 T cell receptor beta chains came from one sample sequenced in a study of control samples from healthy donors and cancer patients. TCRdb keeps only in-frame clones here, not all; method: immunoSEQ multiplex PCR. The sample records about 69,000 clones, about four fifths being singletons. The sequenced sample was PBMCs. The receptors here all came from a woman aged 45 to 65 with lung cancer.

This clone was observed a single time. The chain is built from TRBV7-9 and TRBJ2-7; either TRBD1 or TRBD2 may supply D (5 bases each). CDR3 length: 16 amino acids. V dropped 5 bases and J dropped 2 bases, with 19 bases sitting between them. CDR1 is SEHNR, CDR2 FQNEAQ, per germline (reference sequence). The CDR3 protein is CASSPPRGTTPYEQYF. As DNA, the CDR3 is TGTGCCAGCAGCCCCCCCCGGGGCACGACCCCCTACGAGCAGTACTTC.

In the case of this clone: Additional DNA sequences in this sample encode the identical CDR3. The chain is built from TRBV19 and TRBJ1-5; 7 bases agree with TRBD1. Unmatched junction bases numbered 4, after V lost 5 bases and J lost 3 bases. This CDR3 has 14 amino acids. Germline lookup yields CDR1 LNHDA and CDR2 SQIVND (reference sequence). CDR3: CASSPGGSNQPQHF. In nucleotides, the CDR3 is TGTGCCAGTAGTCCAGGGGGTTCCAATCAGCCCCAGCATTTT. Full variable domain (missing parts from reference TRBV19 and TRBJ1-5): DGGITQSPKYLFRKEGQNVTLSCEQNLNHDAMYWYRQDPGQGLRLIYYSQIVNDFQKGDIAEGYSVSREKKESFPLTVTSAQKNPTAFYLCASSPGGSNQPQHFGDGTRLSIL.

V gene TRBV6-6 combines with J gene TRBJ1-1; D not resolved. V lost 0 bases and J 1 base, leaving 6 bases between the germline ends. The CDR3 runs 14 residues. Looked up from germline, CDR1 is MNHNY and CDR2 is SVGAGI (reference sequence). The CDR3 reads CASSYSSANTEAFF. The CDR3 DNA reads TGTGCCAGCAGTTACTCGTCAGCGAACACTGAAGCTTTCTTT.

The V gene is TRBV5-1, the J gene TRBJ2-2; D is unclear. Germline V gene lookup returns CDR1 SGHRS and CDR2 YFSETQ. The CDR3 extends over 14 amino acids. V gave up 7 bases and J gave up 0 bases, with 10 bases separating them. The CDR3 DNA reads as TGCGCCAGCGGTGGGCTAGCGAACACCGGGGAGCTGTTTTTT. It specifies CASGGLANTGELFF.

This clone has just one count. The CDR3 DNA reads as TGTGCCAGCAGTACCGGCCTCAGGCAGTATTTT. Its translation: CASSTGLRQYF. The V gene is TRBV6-2 or TRBV6-3, the J gene TRBJ2-3; the D is unclear. The V gene's germline CDR1 is MNHEY and CDR2 SVGEGT. Trimming took off 5 bases at V and 11 bases at J, with 11 bases between the two ends. CDR3 length: 11 amino acids.

This chain links TRBV6-2 or TRBV6-3 with TRBJ1-6, with 8 bases that match TRBD1. Losses at the gene ends were 6 bases for V and 8 bases for J; bases not matched to a gene: 9. Germline V gene sequence: CDR1 MNHEY, CDR2 SVGEGT. The CDR3 runs 15 residues. CDR3 sequence (DNA): TGTGCCAGCAGCACTACGGACAGGGACCATTCACCCCTCCACTTT. Its translation is CASSTTDRDHSPLHF.

The CDR3 sequence is CASSLWTGMEGYTF. As DNA, the CDR3 is TGTGCCAGCAGCTTATGGACAGGGATGGAGGGCTACACCTTC. V gene TRBV7-2 combines with J gene TRBJ1-2; 8 nucleotides match TRBD1. CDR3 length: 14 residues. Unmatched junction bases numbered 7, after V lost 2 bases and J lost 8 bases. The germline V gene encodes CDR1 SGHTA and CDR2 FQGNSA. Using reference TRBV7-2 and TRBJ1-2 for the parts outside the CDR3, the full variable domain is GAGVSQSPSNKVTEKGKDVELRCDPISGHTALYWYRQSLGQGLEFLIYFQGNSAPDKSGLPSDRFSAERTGGSVSTLTIQRTQQEDSAVYLCASSLWTGMEGYTFGSGTRLTVV.

This chain connects TRBV6-2 or TRBV6-3 to TRBJ1-1, with D possibly matching TRBD1 (5 bases). The germline gives CDR1 MNHEY, CDR2 SVGEGT. Trimming took off 3 bases at V and 5 bases at J, with 13 bases between the two ends. This CDR3 region has 14 residues. CDR3 DNA: TGTGCCAGCAGTTATGCAGGGATTGGAACTGAAGCTTTCTTT. This codes for CASSYAGIGTEAFF.

The V call is TRBV5-6, the J call TRBJ2-7; the D is unclear. CDR1 is SGHDT and CDR2 is YYEEEE in the germline V gene. The V end was cut by 4 bases, the J end by 11 bases, with 22 bases between. CDR3 size: 14 residues. The CDR3 nucleotides are TGTGCCAGCAGCCTCGTTCACCGGGCCCTGGAAGAGTACTTC. Residues: CASSLVHRALEEYF.

The rearrangement joins TRBV11-2 to TRBJ1-1; 8 bases match TRBD1. After removal of 3 bases from V and 5 bases from J, the junction contained 2 bases not matched to a gene. This CDR3 has 13 amino acids. Germline lookup yields CDR1 SGHAT and CDR2 FQNNGV. CDR3 amino acids: CASSFQGATEAFF. CDR3 in DNA: TGTGCCAGCAGCTTTCAGGGGGCTACTGAAGCTTTCTTT.

CDR3 nucleotides: TGTGCCTGGGAGGCGGGGGCCGGGGGCTACACCTTC. Translating gives CAWEAGAGGYTF. The chain links TRBV30 to TRBJ1-2; D perhaps matches TRBD1 (6 bases). Germline V gene data show CDR1 as GTSNPN and CDR2 as SVGIG (reference sequence). The V and J ends lost 5 bases and 8 bases respectively, with 15 bases between them. This CDR3 is 12 amino acids long.

This clone was observed a handful of times. CDR3 in DNA: TGTGCCAGCAGCCCTATCGCGTGGGTGGGCTACACCTTC. Its translation: CASSPIAWVGYTF. V is TRBV7-3 and J is TRBJ1-2; unclear D gene. This CDR3 has 13 residues. V was cut by 5 bases and J by 8 bases, with 15 bases left in between. Germline loops: CDR1 SGHTA, CDR2 FQGTGA.

J is TRBJ1-5 and V is TRBV6-6; 9 bases are a match to TRBD1. There are 16 residues in the CDR3. V was clipped by 2 bases and J by 6 bases; unmatched bases: 8. The germline CDR1 and CDR2 sequences are MNHNY and SVGAGI (reference sequence). The CDR3 DNA sequence: TGTGCCAGCAGTTACCCGGGGCGACAGGGGGGTCAGCCCCAGCATTTT. Its protein product is CASSYPGRQGGQPQHF.

The chain couples TRBV7-7 to TRBJ2-1; 8 bases match TRBD2. The CDR3 runs 15 residues. Germline V CDR1 and CDR2: SSHAT, FNYEAQ (reference sequence). The V and J ends lost 5 bases and 7 bases, in that order; junction bases with no gene match: 10. CDR3 region: CASSPNPSGLNEQFF. CDR3 coding DNA: TGTGCCAGCAGCCCAAACCCTAGCGGGCTTAATGAGCAGTTCTTC.

The J gene is TRBJ2-5, the V gene TRBV18, with 8 bases identical to TRBD1. V lost 2 bases and J lost 1; bases outside the gene matches: 9. The CDR3 loop spans 17 amino acids. Germline CDR1 reads KGHSH; CDR2 reads LQKENI. CDR3 residues: CASSPYPGQGSQETQYF. In DNA, the CDR3 is TGTGCCAGCTCACCATACCCAGGACAGGGTTCCCAAGAGACCCAGTACTTC.

The chain uses TRBV7-2 and TRBJ1-6, with 9 bases fitting TRBD1. This CDR3 spans 16 amino acids. The germline V gene has CDR1 SGHTA and CDR2 FQGNSA. V trimming: 5 bases; J trimming: 7 bases; junction bases outside the gene matches: 9. The CDR3 nucleotides read TGTGCCAGCAGCGCCCGGGGGGGACAGGGAAATTCACCCCTCCACTTT. As protein: CASSARGGQGNSPLHF.

The chain has TRBV7-3 and TRBJ2-2, with D possibly TRBD1 on 6 matching bases. Germline-derived CDR1 and CDR2 are SGHTA and FQGTGA. Trimming left V 5 bases short and J 3 bases short, with 16 bases between. This CDR3 contains 16 residues. CDR3 coding DNA: TGTGCCAGCAGCCCCGCTGGACAGTCCTACACCGGGGAGCTGTTTTTT. It translates to CASSPAGQSYTGELFF.

The rearrangement joins TRBV7-9 to TRBJ2-1; TRBD1 matches at 8 bases. The CDR3 loop spans 18 amino acids. The V gene end was trimmed by 2 bases and the J gene end by 3 bases; junction bases not matched to a gene: 12. The V gene's germline CDR1 is SEHNR and CDR2 FQNEAQ (reference sequence). The CDR3 DNA follows: TGTGCCAGCAGCTTACGCCAGGGGGCGTCCCCCCTCTACAATGAGCAGTTCTTC. It codes for CASSLRQGASPLYNEQFF.

In this sample, this clone turned up once. This sequence joins TRBV7-5 and TRBJ2-1; the DNA was not compared with TRBD2, the D call given in the table. TRBV7-5 is annotated as a pseudogene. This CDR3 has 13 residues. The CDR3 loop is CARSLPFNNEQFF. The DNA of the CDR3 is TGTGCCAGAAGCTTACCCTTTAACAATGAGCAGTTCTTC.

This rearrangement joins TRBV28 to TRBJ2-2; 10 nucleotides agree with TRBD2. Trimming at V came to 3 bases and at J to 4 bases, leaving 2 bases not matched to a gene. CDR1 and CDR2 (germline): MDHEN, SYDVKM. The CDR3 covers 15 residues. CDR3 residues: CASSLIAGGTGELFF. The CDR3 coding sequence is TGTGCCAGCAGTTTGATAGCGGGGGGCACCGGGGAGCTGTTTTTT.

V is TRBV19 and J is TRBJ1-1; D unresolved. V shed 4 bases and J shed 1 base, with 4 bases lying between them. Germline lookup yields CDR1 LNHDA and CDR2 SQIVND (reference sequence). This CDR3 contains 12 residues. CDR3 amino acids: CASSRANTEAFF. CDR3 coding DNA: TGTGCCAGTAGTAGGGCGAACACTGAAGCTTTCTTT.

The CDR3 nucleotides are TGTGCCAGCAGTGAATACCATGGGACAGTCAACTATGGCTACACCTTC. Its protein is CASSEYHGTVNYGYTF. This chain links TRBV6-1 with TRBJ1-2; 7 positions match TRBD1. V lost 2 bases and J lost 2; bases outside the gene matches: 8. The germline V gene encodes CDR1 MNHNS and CDR2 SASEGT. CDR3 length equals 16 residues.

The chain joins TRBV3-1 (or the pseudogene TRBV3-2) to TRBJ2-7; TRBD2 matches at 7 bases. CDR1 and CDR2 (germline): LGHDT, YNNKEL (reference sequence). The V gene end was trimmed by 4 bases and the J gene end by 5 bases; junction bases not matched to a gene: 11. CDR3 length: 15 residues. This chain's CDR3 is CASSLRRQGGHEQYF. CDR3 bases: TGTGCCAGCAGCCTCAGGCGTCAGGGAGGGCACGAGCAGTACTTC.

V usage is TRBV7-9 and J usage is TRBJ1-2; D not certain. CDR1 and CDR2 from the germline V gene are SEHNR and FQNEAQ (reference sequence). The CDR3 spans 12 residues. Between the trimmed V and J ends, which lost 1 base and 6 bases, there was a span of 6 bases. The CDR3 spells CASSLEANGYTF. CDR3 bases: TGTGCCAGCAGCTTAGAAGCTAATGGCTACACCTTC.

The V call is TRBV11-2, the J call TRBJ1-1; 10 nucleotides align to TRBD1. The V gene end was trimmed by 5 bases and the J gene end by 5 bases; junction bases not matched to a gene: 8. The germline V gene encodes CDR1 SGHAT and CDR2 FQNNGV. This CDR3 has 15 amino acids. The CDR3 loop reads CASSLWTGGETEAFF. The DNA of the CDR3 is TGTGCCAGCAGCCTTTGGACAGGGGGAGAGACTGAAGCTTTCTTT.

The chain has TRBV28 and TRBJ2-3; weak D call: TRBD1 (6 bases). CDR1 and CDR2 from the germline V gene are MDHEN and SYDVKM. V shed 5 bases and J shed 1 base, with 10 bases lying between them. This CDR3 is 14 amino acids long. CDR3 protein: CASSKQGRTDTQYF. CDR3 nucleotide sequence: TGTGCCAGCAGTAAACAGGGCCGCACAGATACGCAGTATTTT.

This clone was seen once. V and J are TRBV27 and TRBJ2-3, with 7 nucleotides matching TRBD1. This CDR3 is built from 13 residues. Germline V gene lookup returns CDR1 MNHEY and CDR2 SMNVEV (reference sequence). V dropped 6 bases and J dropped 3; count of bases not matched to a gene: 3. CDR3 sequence reads: CASRATGTDTQYF. CDR3 DNA: TGTGCCAGCAGGGCGACAGGGACAGATACGCAGTATTTT.

The J gene is TRBJ1-2, the V gene TRBV5-6; possibly TRBD1 for D (6 bases). CDR1 and CDR2 from the germline V gene are SGHDT and YYEEEE. Trimming left V 4 bases short and J 8 bases short, with 21 bases between. The CDR3 has 15 residues. This CDR3 reads CASSLGGGGVEGYTF. In nucleotides, the CDR3 is TGTGCCAGCAGCCTCGGGGGAGGGGGAGTGGAGGGCTACACCTTC.

This clone was observed once. V and J are TRBV27 and TRBJ2-1; D is possibly TRBD1 (5 bases). The CDR3 runs 15 residues. CDR1 and CDR2 from the germline V gene are MNHEY and SMNVEV (reference sequence). The ends were cut back, 1 base at V and 5 bases at J, with 12 bases in the middle. The CDR3 loop is CASSLLGAPNNEQFF. The CDR3 DNA sequence: TGTGCCAGCAGTTTATTAGGGGCGCCCAACAATGAGCAGTTCTTC.

V usage is TRBV28 and J usage is TRBJ2-3; 8 bases line up with TRBD1. The V and J ends lost 3 bases and 3 bases, in that order; junction bases with no gene match: 14. Germline V gives CDR1 MDHEN, CDR2 SYDVKM. The CDR3 is made up of 18 amino acids. This chain's CDR3 is CASSFRELQGAWTDTQYF. DNA of the CDR3: TGTGCCAGCAGTTTTCGGGAACTCCAGGGGGCTTGGACAGATACGCAGTATTTT.

The chain recombines TRBV20-1 with TRBJ2-1; D gene ambiguous. Germline V gives CDR1 DFQATT, CDR2 SNEGSKA (reference sequence). Trimming shortened V by 3 bases and J by 10 bases, and 7 bases separated the two germline ends. The CDR3 extends over 10 amino acids. The CDR3 region has the DNA TGCAGTGCTAGGCCCCAAGAGCAGTTCTTC. It codes for CSARPQEQFF.